These T cell receptor beta chains were read from a single sample in a study of blood T cell repertoires in COVID-19. Using immunoSEQ multiplex PCR, the repertoire was profiled, and TCRdb retains in-frame clones only, with some absent. The sample includes about 220,000 clones, around 86% of them seen just once. Sequencing was carried out using peripheral blood. Receptors originate from a man aged 30 to 39 who had recovered from COVID-19. The CDR3 runs from the conserved cysteine through the conserved F or W. The D gene is left open where the match is weak. Clone size is given for some rows only: seen once, a few or many times, or a class if the clone is expanded.

D	J	V	size	CDR3	DNA
TRBD2	TRBJ2-6	TRBV11-2	-	CASSQTLLAGGSGANVLTF	TGTGCCAGCAGCCAGACTCTACTAGCGGGGGGCTCTGGGGCCAACGTCCTGACTTTC
TRBD2	TRBJ2-2	TRBV27	-	CASSRSGGANTGELFF	TGTGCCAGCAGCCGTAGCGGGGGGGCGAACACCGGGGAGCTGTTTTTT
TRBD1	TRBJ1-1	TRBV6-6	-	CASSPGQGARAFF	TGTGCCAGCAGCCCGGGACAGGGGGCACGCGCTTTCTTT
TRBD2	TRBJ2-7	TRBV7-9	once	CASRTSGAYEQYF	TGTGCCAGTCGGACTAGCGGAGCCTACGAGCAGTACTTC
-	TRBJ1-1	TRBV11-3	once	CASSLTGHNTEAFF	TGTGCCAGCAGCTTGACAGGTCATAACACTGAAGCTTTCTTT
-	TRBJ2-1	TRBV9	once	CASSVQLLNEQFF	TGTGCCAGCAGCGTACAACTCCTCAATGAGCAGTTCTTC
-	TRBJ1-2	TRBV5-1	-	CASSLGGDNYGYTF	TGCGCCAGCAGCTTGGGCGGGGATAACTATGGCTACACCTTC
-	TRBJ2-1	TRBV7-6	few	CASSLGRLVRGANEQFF	TGTGCCAGCAGCTTAGGAAGATTGGTCCGGGGGGCCAATGAGCAGTTCTTC
TRBD1	TRBJ1-1	TRBV11-1	-	CASSHSSTGDREEAFF	TGTGCCAGCAGCCACAGTTCTACTGGCGACAGGGAAGAAGCTTTCTTT
-	TRBJ2-3	TRBV14	-	CASRQITDTQYF	TGTGCCAGCAGACAAATAACAGATACGCAGTATTTT
TRBD2	TRBJ2-7	TRBV4-3	-	CASSPGGRAGEQYF	TGCGCCAGCAGCCCGGGAGGTAGGGCGGGCGAGCAGTACTTC
TRBD1	TRBJ1-1	TRBV19	-	CASSILHGDSTEAFF	TGTGCCAGTAGTATCCTCCACGGGGACAGCACTGAAGCTTTCTTT
-	TRBJ1-1	TRBV10-3	few	CAIRRAENTEAFF	TGTGCCATCAGACGCGCCGAGAACACTGAAGCTTTCTTT
TRBD1	TRBJ1-5	TRBV3-1/TRBV3-2	-	CASSQDFSRTGTQPQHF	TGTGCCAGCAGCCAAGATTTTTCTCGGACAGGCACTCAGCCCCAGCATTTT
TRBD2	TRBJ2-7	TRBV5-1	-	CASSLSGISYEQYF	TGCGCCAGCAGCTTGAGCGGGATCTCCTACGAGCAGTACTTC
TRBD1	TRBJ1-2	TRBV4-1	-	CASSRLTTGDYYGYTF	TGCGCCAGCAGCCGATTAACGACAGGGGACTACTATGGCTACACCTTC
TRBD1	TRBJ2-7	TRBV5-4	-	CASSLEDRGGYEQYF	TGTGCCAGCAGCTTGGAGGACAGGGGGGGCTACGAGCAGTACTTC
TRBD1	TRBJ2-7	TRBV19	once	CASSIVGGTGTYEQYF	TGTGCCAGTAGTATAGTAGGGGGGACAGGGACCTACGAGCAGTACTTC
TRBD1	TRBJ2-7	TRBV19	-	CASGRTGGAYEQYF	TGTGCCAGCGGCCGGACAGGGGGGGCCTACGAGCAGTACTTC
-	TRBJ1-4	TRBV6-6	-	CASNTVGGGEKLFF	TGTGCCAGCAACACAGTAGGAGGAGGTGAAAAACTGTTTTTT
-	TRBJ2-4	TRBV2	-	CASSVYLAKNIQYF	TGTGCCAGCAGTGTTTATCTGGCCAAAAACATTCAGTACTTC
TRBD1	TRBJ2-7	TRBV27	-	CASSLDRKNYEQYF	TGTGCCAGCAGTTTGGACAGGAAGAATTACGAGCAGTACTTC
TRBD1	TRBJ2-7	TRBV3-1/TRBV3-2	few	CASSLRTGVSYEQYF	TGTGCCAGCAGCCTTCGGACAGGGGTCTCCTACGAGCAGTACTTC
TRBD1	TRBJ2-7	TRBV3-1/TRBV3-2	-	CASSQRTGSGEQYF	TGTGCCAGCAGCCAAAGGACAGGGTCGGGCGAGCAGTACTTC
TRBD1	TRBJ2-5	TRBV5-1	-	CASSLGDRGQTQYF	TGCGCCAGCAGCTTGGGGGACAGGGGCCAGACCCAGTACTTC
-	TRBJ1-6	TRBV5-1	-	CASSLDPGGNNSPLHF	TGCGCCAGCAGCTTGGACCCCGGAGGTAATAATTCACCCCTCCACTTT
-	TRBJ1-1	TRBV12-3/TRBV12-4	-	CASSPILKEAFF	TGTGCCAGCAGTCCCATACTTAAGGAAGCTTTCTTT
TRBD2	TRBJ2-5	TRBV7-2	-	CASSPGTILETQYF	TGTGCCAGCAGCCCCGGGACTATTTTGGAGACCCAGTACTTC
-	TRBJ2-2	TRBV5-5	-	CASSLGTGRTGELFF	TGTGCCAGCAGCTTGGGAACAGGGCGAACCGGGGAGCTGTTTTTT
TRBD1	TRBJ2-7	TRBV5-1	-	CASSFGQGSYEQYF	TGCGCCAGCAGCTTCGGACAGGGAAGCTACGAGCAGTACTTC
-	TRBJ1-1	TRBV6-5	-	CASSQGQKTLF	TGTGCCAGCAGCCAAGGACAGAAAACTCTCTTT
-	TRBJ1-1	TRBV10-3	-	CAISESFRGLNTEAFF	TGTGCCATCAGTGAGTCCTTCAGGGGTTTGAACACTGAAGCTTTCTTT